The next 20 T cell receptor beta chains were all read from a single sample in a study of siplizumab effects on memory and regulatory T cells. Data came from immunoSEQ multiplex PCR; TCRdb stores just in-frame clones and leaves some out. The sample includes some 110,000 clones, about 92% of them seen just once. Sample: CD4+ T cells sorted from blood. The receptors originated from a human donor in good health.

The chain joins TRBV7-2 to TRBJ2-7; the D gene is possibly TRBD2 (5 bases). V was cut by 3 bases and J by 7 bases, with 16 bases left in between. CDR3 size: 14 residues. Germline V gene sequence: CDR1 SGHTA, CDR2 FQGNSA. The CDR3: CASSLSGLAGEQYF. In nucleotides, the CDR3 is TGTGCCAGCAGCTTGAGTGGGCTAGCTGGGGAGCAGTACTTC.

The chain links TRBV9 to TRBJ2-1; TRBD2 is a possible D gene (5 bases). CDR1 is SGDLS and CDR2 is YYNGEE in the germline V gene. The CDR3 consists of 14 residues. The germline V and J ends were trimmed by 1 base and 9 bases, with 14 bases remaining between them. Here the CDR3 reads CASSVYLAPPEQFF. In nucleotides, the CDR3 is TGTGCCAGCAGCGTATATCTAGCCCCCCCTGAGCAGTTCTTC.

The V call is TRBV10-1, the J call TRBJ1-1, with D possibly matching TRBD1 (5 bases). Germline-derived CDR1 and CDR2 are WNHNN and SYGVQD (reference sequence). The CDR3 covers 14 residues. V lost 0 bases, J lost 4 bases, and 9 bases lay in between. The chain's CDR3 is CASSESWRGTEAFF. CDR3 DNA: TGCGCCAGCAGTGAGTCGTGGAGGGGCACTGAAGCTTTCTTT.

This chain links TRBV27 with TRBJ2-7, with 8 positions matching TRBD1. Losses at the gene ends were 3 bases for V and 4 bases for J; bases not matched to a gene: 2. Germline CDR1 reads MNHEY; CDR2 reads SMNVEV (reference sequence). The CDR3 has 13 amino acids. Written as DNA, the CDR3 is TGTGCCAGCAGTTTGAGACAGGGGTACGAGCAGTACTTC. Translation: CASSLRQGYEQYF.

This clone has only one observation. The chain combines TRBV15 with TRBJ1-1, with no clear D. Germline CDR1 reads LNHNV; CDR2 reads YYDKDF (reference sequence). The CDR3 covers 14 residues. The V end was cut by 0 bases, the J end by 6 bases, with 11 bases between. Here the CDR3 reads CATSRDWVGAEAFF. The DNA for the CDR3 is TGTGCCACCAGCAGAGATTGGGTTGGGGCTGAAGCTTTCTTT.

This clone is a singleton in its sample. The genes are TRBV4-1 and TRBJ2-1; 9 positions match TRBD2. J was trimmed by 13 bases and V by 3 bases; bases with no gene match: 7. The V gene's germline CDR1 is MGHRA and CDR2 YSYEKL. CDR3 length equals 13 residues. The DNA of the CDR3 is TGCGCCAGCAGCCAGATCCAGCGGGGGGAACAGTTCTTC. Its protein product is CASSQIQRGEQFF.

CDR3 DNA sequence: TGCGCCAGCAGCCTAGGGGGGTTCCGGGACCGAGCCTACAATGAGCAGTTCTTC. Encoded protein: CASSLGGFRDRAYNEQFF. The rearrangement links TRBV5-1 to TRBJ2-1; perhaps D is TRBD1 or TRBD2 (6 bases each). Trimming removed 4 bases at V and 2 bases at J, with 22 bases between. Germline lookup yields CDR1 SGHRS and CDR2 YFSETQ. There are 18 residues in the CDR3.

The chain links TRBV4-1 to TRBJ1-5, with TRBD1 identical over 8 bases. Losses at the gene ends were 1 base for V and 2 bases for J; bases not matched to a gene: 10. The CDR3 runs 18 residues. Germline CDR1 reads MGHRA; CDR2 reads YSYEKL. CDR3 residues: CASSQAGGAGRRNQPQHF. The CDR3 DNA follows: TGCGCCAGCAGCCAAGCAGGGGGCGCGGGCCGACGCAATCAGCCCCAGCATTTT.

The chain has TRBV7-2 and TRBJ2-2; D is uncertain. V was trimmed by 0 bases and J by 7 bases, leaving 9 bases between them. This CDR3 is built from 14 residues. The germline CDR1 and CDR2 sequences are SGHTA and FQGNSA. CDR3 DNA: TGTGCCAGCAGCTTAGCGTTTCGTTTCGGGGAGCTGTTTTTT. Translating it yields CASSLAFRFGELFF.

The rearrangement joins TRBV5-1 to TRBJ2-2; D may be TRBD2 (5 bases). This CDR3 region has 14 residues. Trimming cost V 3 bases and J 6 bases, with 12 bases left between them. Germline V gene sequence: CDR1 SGHRS, CDR2 YFSETQ. CDR3 protein: CASSSMVGAGELFF. In DNA form, the CDR3 reads TGCGCCAGCAGCTCAATGGTCGGGGCCGGGGAGCTGTTTTTT.

The chain joins TRBV11-2 to TRBJ1-2; TRBD1 agrees at 8 bases. CDR3 size: 15 residues. Germline assignment: CDR1 SGHAT and CDR2 FQNNGV. Unmatched junction bases numbered 11, after V lost 5 bases and J lost 6 bases. The CDR3 nucleotides read TGTGCCAGCAGCCCAATGCCGGACAGGGCAGATGGCTACACCTTC. Residues: CASSPMPDRADGYTF.

The chain joins TRBV12-5 to TRBJ2-1; 14 bases match TRBD2. V lost 4 bases to trimming and J lost 0 bases; unmatched junction nucleotides: 8. Per germline, CDR1 LGHNT and CDR2 FRNRAP. This CDR3 spans 19 amino acids. CDR3 in DNA: TGTGCTAGTGGTTGGCGGGGACTAGCGGGAGTTTCCTCCTACAATGAGCAGTTCTTC. It translates to CASGWRGLAGVSSYNEQFF.

The rearrangement uses TRBV5-1 and TRBJ2-2, with 11 positions matching TRBD1. V lost 3 bases to trimming and J lost 4 bases; unmatched junction nucleotides: 5. The CDR3 is 16 residues long. Germline V gene data show CDR1 as SGHRS and CDR2 as YFSETQ. The CDR3 coding sequence is TGCGCCAGCAGCTCCACCGGGACAGGGGGCACCGGGGAGCTGTTTTTT. Its translation: CASSSTGTGGTGELFF.

The chain has TRBV19 and TRBJ1-1; 7 bases agree with TRBD1. The CDR3 has 14 amino acids. The V segment lost 4 bases and the J segment 6 bases; nucleotides outside the gene matches: 8. The V gene's germline CDR1 is LNHDA and CDR2 SQIVND (reference sequence). CDR3 residues: CASSTRQGIAEAFF. Here the CDR3 DNA reads TGTGCCAGTAGTACAAGACAGGGTATAGCTGAAGCTTTCTTT. Full variable domain (missing parts from reference TRBV19 and TRBJ1-1): DGGITQSPKYLFRKEGQNVTLSCEQNLNHDAMYWYRQDPGQGLRLIYYSQIVNDFQKGDIAEGYSVSREKKESFPLTVTSAQKNPTAFYLCASSTRQGIAEAFFGQGTRLTVV.

This chain links TRBV4-3 with TRBJ1-5, with TRBD1 matching 7 bases. Germline loops: CDR1 LGHNA, CDR2 YSLEER. CDR3 size: 15 residues. The ends lost 4 bases at V and 5 bases at J; junction bases unmatched: 8. Written as DNA, the CDR3 is TGCGCCAGCAGCCGAGATTACAGGGGCTATCAGCCCCAGCATTTT. Its protein is CASSRDYRGYQPQHF.

The chain combines TRBV5-6 with TRBJ2-1, with 7 bases that match TRBD2. The germline CDR1 and CDR2 sequences are SGHDT and YYEEEE. This CDR3 has 13 amino acids. J gave up 5 bases and V 6 bases, and 5 bases lay outside the gene matches. CDR3 in amino acids: CASMRERNNEQFF. The CDR3 DNA follows: TGTGCCAGCATGCGGGAGAGGAACAATGAGCAGTTCTTC.

The chain is built from TRBV5-1 and TRBJ1-2; 9 positions match TRBD1. V shed 0 bases and J 8 bases; nucleotides not matched to a gene: 2. The length of the CDR3 is 13 residues. Germline CDR1 reads SGHRS; CDR2 reads YFSETQ. The CDR3 bases are TGCGCCAGCAGCTTGGGACAGGGGGAAGGCTACACCTTC. This encodes CASSLGQGEGYTF.

This clone appeared once. The chain carries TRBV4-1 and TRBJ2-7, with 9 positions matching TRBD2. Germline CDR1 reads MGHRA; CDR2 reads YSYEKL. The CDR3 spans 15 residues. V shed 4 bases, J shed 5 bases, and the junction held 9 bases outside the gene matches. CDR3 loop: CASSLRRGGAHEQYF. DNA for the CDR3: TGCGCCAGCAGCCTCCGACGCGGGGGGGCCCACGAGCAGTACTTC.

This clone was observed a single time. Mismatch with germline at one junction end may stem from a read error. The V and J genes are TRBV9 and TRBJ1-6; no reliable D call. CDR3 length equals 12 residues. The germline V gene encodes CDR1 SGDLS and CDR2 YYNGEE. In DNA, the CDR3 is TGTGCCAGCAGCGTAGCAGGATCACCCTTCCACTTT. Translation: CASSVAGSPFHF.

This clone appeared once. The chain combines TRBV6-1 with TRBJ1-2; D is unresolved. This CDR3 has 13 residues. V was trimmed by 5 bases and J by 8 bases, leaving 15 bases between them. CDR1 is MNHNS and CDR2 is SASEGT in the germline V gene. CDR3 loop: CASSLDRYGGYTF. CDR3 in DNA: TGTGCCAGCAGTCTGGACCGGTACGGGGGCTACACCTTC.